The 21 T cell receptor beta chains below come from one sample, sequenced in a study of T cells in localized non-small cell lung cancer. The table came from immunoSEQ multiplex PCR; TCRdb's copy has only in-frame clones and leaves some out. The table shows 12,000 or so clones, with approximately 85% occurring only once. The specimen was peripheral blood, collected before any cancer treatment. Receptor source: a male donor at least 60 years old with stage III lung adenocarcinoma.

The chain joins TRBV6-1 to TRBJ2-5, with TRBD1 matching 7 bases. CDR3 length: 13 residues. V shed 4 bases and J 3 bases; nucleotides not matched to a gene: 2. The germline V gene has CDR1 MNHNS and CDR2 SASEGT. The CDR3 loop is CASSATGKETQYF. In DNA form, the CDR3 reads TGTGCCAGCAGTGCGACAGGGAAAGAGACCCAGTACTTC.

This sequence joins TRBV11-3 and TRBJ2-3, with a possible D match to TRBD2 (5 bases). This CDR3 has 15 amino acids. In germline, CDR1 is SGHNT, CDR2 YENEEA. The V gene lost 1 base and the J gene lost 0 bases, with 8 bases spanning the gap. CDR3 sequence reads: CASSLGIASTDTQYF. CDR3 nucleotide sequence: TGTGCCAGCAGCTTAGGGATAGCGAGCACAGATACGCAGTATTTT.

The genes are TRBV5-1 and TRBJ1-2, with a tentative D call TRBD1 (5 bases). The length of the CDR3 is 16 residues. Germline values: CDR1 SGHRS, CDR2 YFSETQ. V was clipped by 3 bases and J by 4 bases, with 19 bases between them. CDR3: CASSSLGQSTGYGYTF. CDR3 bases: TGCGCCAGCAGCTCGTTGGGCCAAAGCACAGGCTATGGCTACACCTTC. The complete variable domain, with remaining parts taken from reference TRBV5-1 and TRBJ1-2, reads KAGVTQTPRYLIKTRGQQVTLSCSPISGHRSVSWYQQTPGQGLQFLFEYFSETQRNKGNFPGRFSGRQFSNSRSEMNVSTLELGDSALYLCASSSLGQSTGYGYTFGSGTRLTVV.

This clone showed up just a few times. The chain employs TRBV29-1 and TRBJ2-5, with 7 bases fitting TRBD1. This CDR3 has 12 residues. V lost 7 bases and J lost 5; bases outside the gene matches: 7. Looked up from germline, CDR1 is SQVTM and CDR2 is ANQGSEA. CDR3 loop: CSAGGIGETQYF. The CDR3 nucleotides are TGCAGCGCAGGGGGAATCGGGGAGACCCAGTACTTC.

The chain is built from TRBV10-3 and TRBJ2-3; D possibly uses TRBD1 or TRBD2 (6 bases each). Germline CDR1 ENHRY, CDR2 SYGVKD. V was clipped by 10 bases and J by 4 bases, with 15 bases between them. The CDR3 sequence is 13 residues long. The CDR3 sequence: CASEGGDSDTQYF. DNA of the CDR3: TGTGCCAGCGAGGGGGGTGATTCAGATACGCAGTATTTT.

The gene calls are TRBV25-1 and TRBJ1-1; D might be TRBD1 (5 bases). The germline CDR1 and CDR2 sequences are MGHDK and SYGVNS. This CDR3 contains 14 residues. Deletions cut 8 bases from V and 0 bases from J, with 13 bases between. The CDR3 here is CASRRDALNTEAFF. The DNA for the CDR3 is TGTGCCAGCCGCCGGGACGCCTTGAACACTGAAGCTTTCTTT.

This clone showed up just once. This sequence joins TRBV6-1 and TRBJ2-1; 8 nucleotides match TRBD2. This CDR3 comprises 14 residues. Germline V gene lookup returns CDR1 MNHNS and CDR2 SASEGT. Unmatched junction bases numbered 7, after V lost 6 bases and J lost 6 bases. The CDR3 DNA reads TGTGCCAGCAGCGGGAGGGCCGCGATCAATGAGCAGTTCTTC. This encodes CASSGRAAINEQFF.

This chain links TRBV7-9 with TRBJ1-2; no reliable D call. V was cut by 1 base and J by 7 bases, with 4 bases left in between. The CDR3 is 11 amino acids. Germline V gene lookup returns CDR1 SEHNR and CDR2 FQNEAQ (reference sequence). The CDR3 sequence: CASSLEGGYTF. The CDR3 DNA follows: TGTGCCAGCAGCTTAGAAGGTGGCTACACCTTC.

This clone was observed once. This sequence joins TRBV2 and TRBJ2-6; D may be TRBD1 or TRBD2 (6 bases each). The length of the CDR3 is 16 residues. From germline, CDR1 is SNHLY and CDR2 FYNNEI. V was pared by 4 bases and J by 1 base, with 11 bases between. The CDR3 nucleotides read TGTGCCAGCAGTGCCCAAGGGGGGTCTGGGGCCAACGTCCTGACTTTC. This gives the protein CASSAQGGSGANVLTF.

The CDR3 nucleotides are TGCGCCAGCAGCCAGCGGAGCACAGATACGCAGTATTTT. Residues: CASSQRSTDTQYF. The genes are TRBV4-1 and TRBJ2-3; D not resolved. From germline, CDR1 is MGHRA and CDR2 YSYEKL. This CDR3 comprises 13 residues. With 3 bases removed from V and 0 bases from J, the gap between germline ends came to 4 bases.

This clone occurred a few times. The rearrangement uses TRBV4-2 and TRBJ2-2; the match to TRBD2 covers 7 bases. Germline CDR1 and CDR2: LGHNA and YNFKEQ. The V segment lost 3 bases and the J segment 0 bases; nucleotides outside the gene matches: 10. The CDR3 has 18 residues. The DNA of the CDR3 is TGTGCCAGCAGCCACCCCCTGGGGGGGAGCGCGAACACCGGGGAGCTGTTTTTT. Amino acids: CASSHPLGGSANTGELFF.

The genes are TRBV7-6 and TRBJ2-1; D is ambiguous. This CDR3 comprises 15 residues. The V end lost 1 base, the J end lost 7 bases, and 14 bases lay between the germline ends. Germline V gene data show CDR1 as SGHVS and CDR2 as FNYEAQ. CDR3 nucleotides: TGTGCCAGCAGCTTAGGCGTCGCTCAGAGGAATGAGCAGTTCTTC. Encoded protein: CASSLGVAQRNEQFF.

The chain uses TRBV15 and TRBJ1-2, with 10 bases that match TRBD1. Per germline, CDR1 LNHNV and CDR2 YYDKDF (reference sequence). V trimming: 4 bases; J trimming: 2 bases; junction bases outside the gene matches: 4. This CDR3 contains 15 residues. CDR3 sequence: CATSTDRGQNYGYTF. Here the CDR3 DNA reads TGTGCCACCAGCACCGACAGGGGGCAGAACTATGGCTACACCTTC.

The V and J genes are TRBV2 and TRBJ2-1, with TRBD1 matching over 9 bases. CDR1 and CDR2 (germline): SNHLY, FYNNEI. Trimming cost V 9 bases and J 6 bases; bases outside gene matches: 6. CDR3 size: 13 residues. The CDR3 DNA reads TGTGCCAGTGGGACAGGGCTTGGCAATGAGCAGTTCTTC. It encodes CASGTGLGNEQFF.

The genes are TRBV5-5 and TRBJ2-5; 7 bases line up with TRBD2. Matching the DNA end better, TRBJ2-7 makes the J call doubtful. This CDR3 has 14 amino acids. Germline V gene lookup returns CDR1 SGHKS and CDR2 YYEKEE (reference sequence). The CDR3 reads CASSLVGRSYEQYF. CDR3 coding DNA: TGTGCCAGCAGCTTGGTCGGGAGGTCCTACGAGCAGTACTTC.

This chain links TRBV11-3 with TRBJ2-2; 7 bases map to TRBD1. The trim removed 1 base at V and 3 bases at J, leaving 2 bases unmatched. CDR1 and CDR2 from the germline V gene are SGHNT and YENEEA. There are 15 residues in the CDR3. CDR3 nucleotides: TGTGCCAGCAGCTTAGGAACAGGGGACACCGGGGAGCTGTTTTTT. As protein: CASSLGTGDTGELFF.

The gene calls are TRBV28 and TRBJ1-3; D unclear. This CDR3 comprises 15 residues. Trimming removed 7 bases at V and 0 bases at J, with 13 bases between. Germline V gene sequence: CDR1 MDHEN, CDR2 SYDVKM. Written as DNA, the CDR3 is TGTGCCAGCACCCTTGCGGCGAGCTCTGGAAACACCATATATTTT. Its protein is CASTLAASSGNTIYF.

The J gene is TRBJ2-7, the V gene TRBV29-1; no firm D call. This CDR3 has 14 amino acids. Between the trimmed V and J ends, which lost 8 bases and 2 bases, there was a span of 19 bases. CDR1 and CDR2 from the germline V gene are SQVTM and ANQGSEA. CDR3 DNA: TGCAGCCTTCGTCACGTTCTTCCCACCTACGAGCAGTACTTC. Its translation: CSLRHVLPTYEQYF.

CDR3 DNA sequence: TGTGCCAGCAGCTCAGGCAAACTCGGACACAAGGATAGCAATCAGCCCCAGCATTTT. As protein: CASSSGKLGHKDSNQPQHF. This sequence joins TRBV7-9 and TRBJ1-5; D may be TRBD1 (5 bases). Deletions cut 4 bases from V and 0 bases from J, with 22 bases between. Germline V lookup: CDR1 SEHNR, CDR2 FQNEAQ (reference sequence). The CDR3 is made up of 19 amino acids.

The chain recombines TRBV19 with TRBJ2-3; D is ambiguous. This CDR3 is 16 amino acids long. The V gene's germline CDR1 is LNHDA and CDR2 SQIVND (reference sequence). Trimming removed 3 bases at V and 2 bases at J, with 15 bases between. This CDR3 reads CASSMNRAGDTDTQYF. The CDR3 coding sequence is TGTGCCAGTAGTATGAATCGGGCAGGAGACACAGATACGCAGTATTTT.

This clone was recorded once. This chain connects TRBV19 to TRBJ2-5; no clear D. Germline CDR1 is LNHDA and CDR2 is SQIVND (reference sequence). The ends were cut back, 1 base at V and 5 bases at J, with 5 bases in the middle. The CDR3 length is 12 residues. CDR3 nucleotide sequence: TGTGCCAGTAGTATAGGTCGGGAGACCCAGTACTTC. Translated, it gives CASSIGRETQYF.